This T cell receptor beta chain came from a study of T cells after yellow fever vaccination. The CDR3 has 14 residues. V shed 5 bases and J shed 5 bases, with 10 bases lying between them. From germline, CDR1 is SGHTA and CDR2 FQGNSA. One entry per CDR3 protein results from TCRdb running MiXCR on the 5' RACE reads. In the table there are some 300,000 distinct CDR3 sequences, 7.5% to 9.5% of which are singletons. This TCR was recovered from a man aged 18 to 29 who received the YFV17D yellow fever vaccine. This rearrangement joins TRBV7-2 to TRBJ1-6, with D possibly TRBD1 on 5 matching bases. The sample in question was CD4+ T cells sorted from PBMCs, obtained 5 days after the yellow fever booster vaccination. The CDR3 spells CASSEQVDNSPLHF. Here the CDR3 DNA reads TGTGCCAGCAGCGAACAGGTGGATAATTCACCCCTCCACTTT.